Presented here are 27 T cell receptor beta chains from one specimen sequenced in a study of T cells in localized non-small cell lung cancer (dated by TCRdb to the early 2020s). Libraries came from the immunoSEQ multiplex PCR assay. TCRdb obtained this table from immuneACCESS and retained in-frame rearrangements with V and J assigned. These tables miss some clones; where compared with another copy, unresolved V genes account for less than half of the shortfall, and the remainder is unexplained. The sample data list fewer than 45,000 clones, and approximately 86% of these were observed just once. The biggest ten clones account for about 6% of the sample. The sequencing here drew on peripheral blood, taken before any cancer treatment. The receptors stem from a man aged 40-75 years with stage I lung adenocarcinoma.

The chain recombines TRBV9 with TRBJ2-7, with D maybe TRBD2 (5 bases). The CDR3 sequence is 12 residues long. Trimming shortened V by 4 bases and J by 5 bases, and 10 bases separated the two germline ends. Looked up from germline, CDR1 is SGDLS and CDR2 is YYNGEE. CDR3 DNA: TGTGCCAGCAGCCGCGCCGGGGACGAGCAGTACTTC. It yields the protein CASSRAGDEQYF.

In its sample, this clone was seen a few times. The chain has TRBV28 and TRBJ1-2; the D gene is possibly TRBD1 (5 bases). Trimming took off 5 bases at V and 4 bases at J, with 23 bases between the two ends. Germline V gene lookup returns CDR1 MDHEN and CDR2 SYDVKM. CDR3 length: 17 residues. The DNA of the CDR3 is TGTGCCAGCAGTCCTCGAACAGGCCGGGGGTTTGGCTATGGCTACACCTTC. This encodes CASSPRTGRGFGYGYTF.

The chain joins TRBV2 to TRBJ2-7, with D unclear. CDR3 size: 12 residues. Germline values: CDR1 SNHLY, CDR2 FYNNEI. V lost 4 bases and J 3 bases, leaving 7 bases between the germline ends. The CDR3 loop reads CASSVYLYEQYF. The CDR3 DNA follows: TGTGCCAGCAGTGTCTACCTCTACGAGCAGTACTTC.

The chain joins TRBV4-3 to TRBJ2-1; 8 bases match TRBD2. Losses at the gene ends were 0 bases for V and 9 bases for J; bases not matched to a gene: 10. This CDR3 region has 16 residues. Germline CDR1 LGHNA, CDR2 YSLEER. The CDR3 loop is CASSQEGLVAGGEQFF. The CDR3 bases are TGCGCCAGCAGCCAAGAGGGACTAGTGGCAGGCGGTGAGCAGTTCTTC.

This clone showed up just once. The chain employs TRBV5-6 and TRBJ1-2; D is uncertain. Germline V gives CDR1 SGHDT, CDR2 YYEEEE. V was cut by 1 base and J by 0 bases, with 13 bases left in between. The CDR3 totals 16 residues. CDR3 coding DNA: TGTGCCAGCAGCTTGTGGTACCGGGCCTCTAACTATGGCTACACCTTC. Its translation is CASSLWYRASNYGYTF.

The chain links TRBV9 to TRBJ2-4; 7 bases are a match to TRBD1. CDR3 size: 16 residues. Trimming took 0 bases from V and 6 from J; bases not matched to a gene: 9. Germline CDR1 reads SGDLS; CDR2 reads YYNGEE. The CDR3 loop is CASSVGDSRQGNIQYF. In nucleotides, the CDR3 is TGTGCCAGCAGCGTAGGGGACAGTCGACAAGGAAACATTCAGTACTTC.

The chain combines TRBV9 with TRBJ2-2; 9 nucleotides match TRBD2. The CDR3 sequence is 15 residues long. Germline-derived CDR1 and CDR2 are SGDLS and YYNGEE. The V segment lost 6 bases and the J segment 7 bases; nucleotides outside the gene matches: 10. Here the CDR3 reads CASTSRREGGGELFF. The CDR3 region has the DNA TGTGCCAGCACTTCCAGGCGGGAGGGTGGCGGGGAGCTGTTTTTT.

V is TRBV5-6 and J is TRBJ2-1, with 8 bases matching TRBD2. The CDR3 runs to 15 residues. CDR1 and CDR2 from the germline V gene are SGHDT and YYEEEE. V lost 0 bases and J lost 5; bases outside the gene matches: 4. CDR3 DNA: TGTGCCAGCAGCTTGGTTAGCGGGAATAACAATGAGCAGTTCTTC. Encoded protein: CASSLVSGNNNEQFF.

The chain couples TRBV6-5 to TRBJ2-6; the D is unclear. This CDR3 is built from 14 residues. CDR1 and CDR2 (germline): MNHEY, SVGAGI. V lost 6 bases, J lost 0 bases, and 6 bases lay in between. The CDR3 region is CASRKDSGANVLTF. The CDR3 coding sequence is TGTGCCAGCAGAAAAGACTCTGGGGCCAACGTCCTGACTTTC.

This clone has a single count. The chain combines TRBV11-3 with TRBJ1-1; possible D gene TRBD1, 6 bases. The V end was cut by 0 bases, the J end by 5 bases, with 10 bases between. Germline V gives CDR1 SGHNT, CDR2 YENEEA. The CDR3 extends over 14 amino acids. The CDR3 loop is CASSLDRRGTEAFF. As DNA, the CDR3 is TGTGCCAGCAGCTTAGATCGCAGGGGTACTGAAGCTTTCTTT.

V usage is TRBV23-1 and J usage is TRBJ2-1; D unclear. TRBV23-1 is sorted into the ORF group, with uncertain function. CDR3 length equals 10 residues. V dropped 9 bases and J dropped 8 bases, with 8 bases sitting between them. CDR3 DNA sequence: TGCGCCAGAGACCGGGATGAGCAGTTCTTC. It codes for CARDRDEQFF.

The chain employs TRBV28 and TRBJ1-2, with 10 nucleotides matching TRBD1. This CDR3 is 14 amino acids long. Looked up from germline, CDR1 is MDHEN and CDR2 is SYDVKM. V shed 6 bases and J 3 bases; nucleotides not matched to a gene: 4. CDR3 DNA: TGTGCCAGCAGACGACAGGGGGCCGACTATGGCTACACCTTC. Protein sequence: CASRRQGADYGYTF.

The chain carries TRBV28 and TRBJ2-1, with unresolved D. The CDR3 sequence is 15 residues long. The V gene's germline CDR1 is MDHEN and CDR2 SYDVKM. With 3 bases removed from V and 7 bases from J, the gap between germline ends came to 16 bases. Written as DNA, the CDR3 is TGTGCCAGCAGTTTGTTGTTGGTGAACAGTAATGAGCAGTTCTTC. Amino acids: CASSLLLVNSNEQFF. Using reference TRBV28 and TRBJ2-1 for the parts outside the CDR3, the full variable domain is DVKVTQSSRYLVKRTGEKVFLECVQDMDHENMFWYRQDPGLGLRLIYFSYDVKMKEKGDIPEGYSVSREKKERFSLILESASTNQTSMYLCASSLLLVNSNEQFFGPGTRLTVL.

The chain carries TRBV2 and TRBJ1-2; no firm D call. Germline V lookup: CDR1 SNHLY, CDR2 FYNNEI. The CDR3 has 12 residues. The ends were cut back, 6 bases at V and 4 bases at J, with 9 bases in the middle. The CDR3 protein is CASRMNFYGYTF. The CDR3, as DNA: TGTGCCAGCAGAATGAACTTCTATGGCTACACCTTC.

The chain couples TRBV15 to TRBJ2-1, with TRBD2 as a possible D gene (6 bases). The CDR3 extends over 19 amino acids. Trimming pared 0 bases from V and 0 bases from J, leaving 18 bases between. Germline CDR1 LNHNV, CDR2 YYDKDF (reference sequence). CDR3 sequence reads: CATSRDRGFGPSSYNEQFF. The CDR3 bases are TGTGCCACCAGCAGAGACCGGGGGTTCGGGCCAAGCTCCTACAATGAGCAGTTCTTC.

There are a few counts of this clone. The chain uses TRBV11-2 and TRBJ2-1; D is uncertain. Germline V gene data show CDR1 as SGHAT and CDR2 as FQNNGV. V gave up 0 bases and J gave up 9 bases, with 12 bases separating them. This CDR3 region has 14 residues. CDR3 DNA: TGTGCCAGCAGCTTAGATTGGATCGCCGGTGAGCAGTTCTTC. Its translation is CASSLDWIAGEQFF.

The V gene is TRBV6-1, the J gene TRBJ2-6, with 8 nucleotides matching TRBD1. J was trimmed by 12 bases and V by 2 bases; bases with no gene match: 6. This CDR3 is 14 amino acids long. Germline values: CDR1 MNHNS, CDR2 SASEGT. DNA of the CDR3: TGTGCCAGCAGTGAACAGGGGGCGGCCGCCGTCCTGACTTTC. Translating it yields CASSEQGAAAVLTF.

The rearrangement joins TRBV7-2 to TRBJ1-4; D might be TRBD1 (5 bases). Germline CDR1 is SGHTA and CDR2 is FQGNSA. This CDR3 spans 14 amino acids. Trimming cost V 1 base and J 9 bases, with 12 bases left between them. The CDR3 region is CASSLGVPGQKLFF. The CDR3, as DNA: TGTGCCAGCAGCTTAGGAGTGCCAGGGCAAAAACTGTTTTTT.

This clone was detected once. The J gene is TRBJ2-5, the V gene TRBV4-3; 11 bases are a match to TRBD2. TRBJ2-7 matches the DNA end more closely, so the J call is doubtful. CDR1 is LGHNA and CDR2 is YSLEER in the germline V gene. CDR3 length: 19 residues. The CDR3 loop reads CASSQELTTAGTSGYEQYF. As DNA, the CDR3 is TGCGCCAGCAGCCAAGAATTGACTACCGCCGGGACTAGCGGTTACGAGCAGTACTTC.

The chain uses TRBV19 and TRBJ1-5; D not resolved. Trimming pared 5 bases from V and 4 bases from J, leaving 6 bases between. The CDR3 runs to 12 residues. Germline CDR1 reads LNHDA; CDR2 reads SQIVND (reference sequence). The CDR3 loop is CASSDPNQPQHF. In DNA, the CDR3 is TGTGCCAGTAGTGACCCTAATCAGCCCCAGCATTTT.

The chain is built from TRBV27 and TRBJ1-1; 8 bases map to TRBD1. V gave up 5 bases and J gave up 0 bases; unmatched junction bases: 11. CDR1 and CDR2 (germline): MNHEY, SMNVEV (reference sequence). CDR3 length: 17 amino acids. DNA of the CDR3: TGTGCCAGCAGTCCGACGACAGGGGTATTCGTGAACACTGAAGCTTTCTTT. Translation gives CASSPTTGVFVNTEAFF.

This chain links TRBV6-1 with TRBJ2-2; D may correspond to TRBD1 or TRBD2 (5 bases each). This CDR3 region has 15 residues. V lost 5 bases and J lost 4, with 14 bases in between. The germline CDR1 and CDR2 sequences are MNHNS and SASEGT. This CDR3 is CASSQDTRGTGELFF. In DNA form, the CDR3 reads TGTGCCAGCAGTCAGGATACGAGGGGCACCGGGGAGCTGTTTTTT.

The gene calls are TRBV11-3 and TRBJ2-1; D ambiguous. Germline assignment: CDR1 SGHNT and CDR2 YENEEA. V dropped 0 bases and J dropped 6 bases, with 9 bases sitting between them. CDR3 length: 14 amino acids. This CDR3 is CASSLDVRSNEQFF. The CDR3 region has the DNA TGTGCCAGCAGCTTAGATGTTAGGAGCAATGAGCAGTTCTTC.

J is TRBJ1-2 and V is TRBV29-1; no clear D. The CDR3 covers 13 residues. The germline V and J ends were trimmed by 4 bases and 6 bases, with 15 bases remaining between them. Germline V gene data show CDR1 as SQVTM and CDR2 as ANQGSEA. The CDR3 loop is CSVVRVLGDGYTF. Written as DNA, the CDR3 is TGCAGCGTTGTGCGAGTTCTTGGTGATGGCTACACCTTC.

The rearrangement links TRBV5-1 to TRBJ2-3, with D perhaps matching TRBD2 (5 bases). The CDR3 runs 16 residues. From germline, CDR1 is SGHRS and CDR2 YFSETQ. Trimming took off 1 base at V and 4 bases at J, with 16 bases between the two ends. The CDR3 DNA follows: TGCGCCAGCAGCTTGAATTCGGGGATCTCTGCAGATACGCAGTATTTT. Protein sequence: CASSLNSGISADTQYF.

The chain links TRBV27 to TRBJ2-2; D is perhaps TRBD1 (6 bases). V lost 6 bases to trimming and J lost 1 base, with 9 bases between them. Looked up from germline, CDR1 is MNHEY and CDR2 is SMNVEV (reference sequence). The CDR3 is made up of 14 amino acids. The CDR3 DNA follows: TGTGCCAGCAGACCACAGGGGAACACCGGGGAGCTGTTTTTT. Translated, it gives CASRPQGNTGELFF.

This rearrangement joins TRBV5-4 to TRBJ2-1; weak D call: TRBD2 (5 bases). Trimming stripped 0 bases from V and 0 bases from J, with 7 bases between. The CDR3 consists of 15 residues. The germline V gene encodes CDR1 SGHNT and CDR2 YYREEE (reference sequence). CDR3 loop: CASSLDGNSYNEQFF. CDR3 in DNA: TGTGCCAGCAGCTTGGACGGGAACTCCTACAATGAGCAGTTCTTC.